The text below deals with one T cell receptor beta chain. The entry originates in a study of blood T cell repertoires in COVID-19. Study-level background: Acute and convalescent COVID-19 specimens originated in the United States, Italy and Spain. PBMCs, B-cell-depleted T cells, or T cells were the source of the cDNA or gDNA that made up the material.

Per the authors' pipeline: Amplification of reference gene primers was used by the study to estimate nucleated cell counts. Only in-frame clones appear in the TCRdb table, and some are missing; sequencing was by immunoSEQ multiplex PCR. That table furnishes V, J and clone size, whereas the DNA furnished D and trimming. Among under 80,000 clones listed, more than 75% were seen once. Sequencing was done on a sample of peripheral blood. This sequence was found in a human donor in a cohort sampled during active COVID-19.

The CDR3 loop reads CSASRAGAGGELFF. DNA of the CDR3: TGCAGCGCCTCGAGGGCGGGGGCAGGCGGGGAGCTGTTTTTT. The rearrangement joins TRBV29-1 to TRBJ2-2, with D possibly matching TRBD2 (7 bases). V lost 7 bases, J lost 7 bases, and 19 bases lay in between. Germline CDR1 reads SQVTM; CDR2 reads ANQGSEA. The CDR3 covers 14 residues.